One and the same sample provided the 30 T cell receptor beta chains below, sequenced in a study of T cell responses to AZD1222 COVID-19 vaccine. This table comes from immunoSEQ multiplex PCR, and its TCRdb copy is limited to in-frame clones, with some not included. The repertoire consists of 140,000 or so clones, with around 84% occurring once and the leading ten covering about 4.8%. Sample: peripheral blood, taken 28 days after the second AZD1222 dose. All receptors come from an adult who received the AZD1222 COVID-19 vaccine.

This clone was observed a single time. The chain combines TRBV18 with TRBJ2-1; D is perhaps TRBD1 or TRBD2 (6 bases each). V shed 0 bases and J shed 10 bases, with 16 bases lying between them. The length of the CDR3 is 15 residues. Germline V gives CDR1 KGHSH, CDR2 LQKENI. The CDR3 sequence is CASSPPRGSRGEQFF. The CDR3, as DNA: TGTGCCAGCTCACCACCCAGGGGTAGCCGGGGGGAGCAGTTCTTC.

The chain combines TRBV19 with TRBJ1-1; D is undetermined. From germline, CDR1 is LNHDA and CDR2 SQIVND (reference sequence). There are 13 residues in the CDR3. Trimming left V 3 bases short and J 5 bases short, with 10 bases between. The CDR3 reads CASSMAARTEAFF. CDR3 in DNA: TGTGCCAGTAGTATGGCGGCGCGGACTGAAGCTTTCTTT.

V gene TRBV6-5 combines with J gene TRBJ2-1, with 7 bases that match TRBD2. This CDR3 region has 12 residues. The V gene's germline CDR1 is MNHEY and CDR2 SVGAGI. With V trimmed by 0 bases and J by 11 bases, 1 base remained unmatched. CDR3 nucleotide sequence: TGTGCCAGCAGTTACTCGAGCGGGAAGCAGTTCTTC. It translates to CASSYSSGKQFF.

The chain carries TRBV18 and TRBJ1-1; D perhaps matches TRBD1 (6 bases). Deletions cut 5 bases from V and 2 bases from J, with 15 bases between. The CDR3 loop spans 15 amino acids. Per the germline V gene, CDR1 is KGHSH and CDR2 is LQKENI. DNA of the CDR3: TGTGCCAGCTCAGAACAGGACAGTGCAAACACTGAAGCTTTCTTT. Its protein product is CASSEQDSANTEAFF.

This chain connects TRBV7-9 to TRBJ1-1; D is possibly TRBD1 (6 bases). The CDR3 sequence is 15 residues long. The germline V gene encodes CDR1 SEHNR and CDR2 FQNEAQ (reference sequence). The V and J ends lost 5 bases and 1 base respectively, with 14 bases between them. CDR3 protein: CASSALTGPNTEAFF. The CDR3 bases are TGTGCCAGCAGCGCCCTGACAGGACCGAACACTGAAGCTTTCTTT.

This chain links TRBV7-2 with TRBJ1-2; TRBD1 matches 9 bases. Germline assignment: CDR1 SGHTA and CDR2 FQGNSA. With V trimmed by 1 base and J by 10 bases, 10 bases remained unmatched. The CDR3 consists of 15 residues. CDR3 protein: CASSLEGGQGRVYTF. DNA for the CDR3: TGTGCCAGCAGCTTAGAGGGGGGACAGGGCAGAGTCTACACCTTC.

The gene calls are TRBV2 and TRBJ2-7; TRBD2 matches at 7 bases. This CDR3 has 15 residues. The J segment lost 1 base and the V segment lost 4 bases, leaving 7 bases of the junction unmatched. CDR1 and CDR2 (germline): SNHLY, FYNNEI. In nucleotides, the CDR3 is TGTGCCAGCAGTGCCACTAGCGACCCATCCTACGAGCAGTACTTC. It translates to CASSATSDPSYEQYF.

The V and J genes are TRBV3-1 (or the pseudogene TRBV3-2) and TRBJ1-2; 12 positions agree with TRBD1. CDR3 size: 16 residues. Germline V lookup: CDR1 LGHDT, CDR2 YNNKEL (reference sequence). Unmatched junction bases numbered 11, after V lost 4 bases and J lost 8 bases. The CDR3 DNA reads TGTGCCAGCAGCCGCCGGGACAGGGGGCCGGAGGAAGGCTACACCTTC. Protein sequence: CASSRRDRGPEEGYTF.

The sample holds a few counts of this clone. V usage is TRBV2 and J usage is TRBJ1-6, with D possibly TRBD1 on 5 matching bases. CDR1 and CDR2 (germline): SNHLY, FYNNEI. V was pared by 8 bases and J by 7 bases, with 12 bases between. The CDR3 sequence is 13 residues long. The CDR3 region is CASAGTRNSPLHF. The CDR3 coding sequence is TGTGCCAGCGCCGGGACCAGAAATTCACCCCTCCACTTT.

This clone was seen only once. V usage is TRBV3-1 (or the pseudogene TRBV3-2) and J usage is TRBJ2-7, with D possibly TRBD2 on 5 matching bases. Germline CDR1 and CDR2: LGHDT and YNNKEL (reference sequence). The CDR3 runs to 15 residues. V gave up 2 bases and J gave up 1 base, with 12 bases separating them. CDR3 protein: CASSQISGVSYEQYF. The CDR3 DNA follows: TGTGCCAGCAGCCAAATAAGCGGAGTGTCCTACGAGCAGTACTTC.

This chain connects TRBV7-2 to TRBJ1-1; 8 nucleotides match TRBD1. V lost 5 bases, J lost 4 bases, and 3 bases stayed unmatched. The CDR3 has 13 amino acids. CDR1 SGHTA and CDR2 FQGNSA come from the germline V gene. CDR3: CASSLTGGTEAFF. The DNA of the CDR3 is TGTGCCAGCAGCCTAACAGGGGGCACTGAAGCTTTCTTT.

The rearrangement joins TRBV4-1 to TRBJ2-7; TRBD2 is a possible D gene (6 bases). This CDR3 region has 15 residues. Trimming pared 4 bases from V and 7 bases from J, leaving 20 bases between. Germline lookup yields CDR1 MGHRA and CDR2 YSYEKL. The CDR3 bases are TGCGCCAGCAGCCCCCACGGGACTTCCCGCGGGGAGCAGTACTTC. Protein product: CASSPHGTSRGEQYF.

The V and J genes are TRBV3-1 (or the pseudogene TRBV3-2) and TRBJ1-4; possible D gene TRBD1, 5 bases. CDR1 is LGHDT and CDR2 is YNNKEL in the germline V gene (reference sequence). CDR3 length: 14 amino acids. V was pared by 0 bases and J by 8 bases, with 10 bases between. CDR3 DNA: TGTGCCAGCAGCCAAGAAGGGGTGAGCGAAAAACTGTTTTTT. It is translated as CASSQEGVSEKLFF.

J is TRBJ1-2 and V is TRBV3-1 (or the pseudogene TRBV3-2); 7 bases align to TRBD1. V was pared by 0 bases and J by 2 bases, with 6 bases of the junction left unmatched. Germline V gene lookup returns CDR1 LGHDT and CDR2 YNNKEL (reference sequence). The CDR3 totals 16 residues. The CDR3 spells CASSQDLRGRNYGYTF. CDR3 sequence (DNA): TGTGCCAGCAGCCAAGATCTAAGGGGGCGCAACTATGGCTACACCTTC.

There are a few counts of this clone. The chain joins TRBV24-1 to TRBJ2-1, with D perhaps TRBD1 (6 bases). In germline, CDR1 is KGHDR, CDR2 SFDVKD. The CDR3 loop spans 16 amino acids. The V end lost 2 bases, the J end lost 7 bases, and 17 bases lay between the germline ends. For the CDR3, the DNA is TGTGCCACCAGTGATTCCGGGACAACGTACAGGAATGAGCAGTTCTTC. It codes for CATSDSGTTYRNEQFF.

The V and J genes are TRBV10-1 and TRBJ1-1, with 10 bases matching TRBD1. Germline trimming cut 3 bases from V and 3 bases from J; bases unmatched to any gene: 10. Germline values: CDR1 WNHNN, CDR2 SYGVQD (reference sequence). The CDR3 is 17 residues long. CDR3 DNA: TGCGCCAGCAGTGAACTTCCGGGACAGGGGACGGACACTGAAGCTTTCTTT. Protein sequence: CASSELPGQGTDTEAFF.

The chain has TRBV28 and TRBJ2-7; 8 bases map to TRBD1. From germline, CDR1 is MDHEN and CDR2 SYDVKM. CDR3 size: 14 residues. Losses at the gene ends were 5 bases for V and 2 bases for J; bases not matched to a gene: 5. The chain's CDR3 is CASSPPQGAYEQYF. In DNA form, the CDR3 reads TGTGCCAGCAGTCCGCCACAGGGGGCCTACGAGCAGTACTTC.

The V call is TRBV6-5, the J call TRBJ2-7; D possibly corresponds to TRBD1 (6 bases). Trimming stripped 2 bases from V and 1 base from J, with 12 bases between. Germline CDR1 MNHEY, CDR2 SVGAGI. CDR3 size: 15 residues. The CDR3 DNA sequence: TGTGCCAGCAGTTACACCATTGGACAGTCCTACGAGCAGTACTTC. Amino acid sequence: CASSYTIGQSYEQYF.

The V and J genes are TRBV19 and TRBJ2-2; D uncertain. The germline V gene encodes CDR1 LNHDA and CDR2 SQIVND (reference sequence). This CDR3 is built from 15 residues. V was cut by 7 bases and J by 0 bases, with 12 bases left in between. Here the CDR3 DNA reads TGTGCCAGTATGGCGGCCTACGCGAACACCGGGGAGCTGTTTTTT. This sequence encodes CASMAAYANTGELFF.

This sequence joins TRBV28 and TRBJ1-1; D unclear. Germline-derived CDR1 and CDR2 are MDHEN and SYDVKM. The CDR3 is 11 amino acids. The V end was cut by 10 bases, the J end by 0 bases, with 6 bases between. Written as DNA, the CDR3 is TGTGCCACCGACATGAACACTGAAGCTTTCTTT. Protein product: CATDMNTEAFF.

The chain combines TRBV5-8 with TRBJ2-7; TRBD2 agrees at 12 bases. Germline lookup yields CDR1 SGHTS and CDR2 YDEGEE. Trimming removed 4 bases from V and 3 bases from J; junction bases left unmatched: 2. CDR3 length: 14 amino acids. In nucleotides, the CDR3 is TGTGCCAGCAGCGGACTAGCGGGAATCTACGAGCAGTACTTC. It translates to CASSGLAGIYEQYF.

DNA of the CDR3: TGTGCCAGCAGTCCCACGGGGGTCGAGCAGTACTTC. Its protein is CASSPTGVEQYF. The chain recombines TRBV6-6 with TRBJ2-7; D is perhaps TRBD2 (6 bases). Germline V gene sequence: CDR1 MNHNY, CDR2 SVGAGI (reference sequence). This CDR3 contains 12 residues. Trimming pared 5 bases from V and 6 bases from J, leaving 11 bases between.

CDR3 nucleotide sequence: TGCGCCAGCAGCTTCCAGCTTGGCGGCCGCTCGGAGACCCAGTACTTC. This codes for CASSFQLGGRSETQYF. V and J are TRBV5-1 and TRBJ2-5; unclear D gene. The CDR3 runs to 16 residues. The germline V gene encodes CDR1 SGHRS and CDR2 YFSETQ. V was shortened by 2 bases and J by 5 bases, with 19 bases between the two germline ends.

In its sample, this clone was seen a few times. J is TRBJ1-1 and V is TRBV20-1; D not certain. This CDR3 is 13 amino acids long. Germline CDR1 and CDR2: DFQATT and SNEGSKA (reference sequence). V dropped 3 bases and J dropped 4 bases, with 12 bases sitting between them. In DNA form, the CDR3 reads TGCAGTGCTAGTGAGGGTTCTCGCACTGAAGCTTTCTTT. Its protein is CSASEGSRTEAFF.

V and J are TRBV12-3 or TRBV12-4 and TRBJ1-2; D is ambiguous. The germline V and J ends were trimmed by 4 bases and 3 bases, with 9 bases remaining between them. The CDR3 sequence is 13 residues long. This chain's CDR3 is CASSSLTYYGYTF. CDR3 coding DNA: TGTGCCAGCAGTTCCTTGACCTACTATGGCTACACCTTC.

A note on this clone: The junction shows a germline mismatch at one end, possibly a read error. At the DNA level, this CDR3 is encoded by other sequences in the same sample as well. V gene TRBV5-1 combines with J gene TRBJ2-7; D could derive from TRBD1 or TRBD2 (5 bases each). This CDR3 has 13 amino acids. The germline V gene has CDR1 SGHRS and CDR2 YFSETQ. The CDR3 reads CASSLAGTHEQYF. In nucleotides, the CDR3 is TGCGCCAGCAGCTTGGCTGGGACCCACGAGCAATACTTC.

The chain links TRBV19 to TRBJ1-5; no clear D. Per the germline V gene, CDR1 is LNHDA and CDR2 is SQIVND (reference sequence). V lost 6 bases to trimming and J lost 6 bases, with 15 bases between them. The CDR3 covers 14 residues. The CDR3 sequence: CASRPRDRTQPQHF. CDR3 in DNA: TGTGCCAGTAGACCCCGCGATCGAACTCAGCCCCAGCATTTT.

The chain has TRBV10-3 and TRBJ2-7; D is uncertain. Germline V gives CDR1 ENHRY, CDR2 SYGVKD. The CDR3 is made up of 13 amino acids. Trimming shortened V by 0 bases and J by 5 bases, and 8 bases separated the two germline ends. CDR3 sequence reads: CAISESVPHEQYF. CDR3 nucleotides: TGTGCCATCAGTGAGTCTGTCCCCCACGAGCAGTACTTC.

CDR3 nucleotide sequence: TGTGCCACCAGCAGGAATCCTGTTGGGGGGGCGAGAGATACGCAGTATTTT. Translation: CATSRNPVGGARDTQYF. This sequence joins TRBV15 and TRBJ2-3; D perhaps matches TRBD2 (7 bases). The CDR3 sequence is 17 residues long. V gave up 3 bases and J gave up 5 bases, with 21 bases separating them. Germline CDR1 is LNHNV and CDR2 is YYDKDF (reference sequence).

V is TRBV10-3 and J is TRBJ1-6; TRBD1 is a possible D gene (6 bases). V lost 10 bases to trimming and J lost 6 bases, with 16 bases between them. Germline CDR1 is ENHRY and CDR2 is SYGVKD. The length of the CDR3 is 14 residues. The CDR3 nucleotides are TGTGCCAGCCTCCGGGACACCAGTAATTCACCCCTCCACTTT. Translated, it gives CASLRDTSNSPLHF.